The present TCR beta chain was sequenced within a study of blood T cell repertoires in COVID-19. Germline CDR1 and CDR2: SGHKS and YYEKEE (reference sequence). With V trimmed by 4 bases and J by 4 bases, 8 bases remained unmatched. This CDR3 has 15 amino acids. The data were produced by immunoSEQ multiplex PCR, yet TCRdb's version contains in-frame clones alone and is incomplete. The data hold 150,000 to 200,000 clones, with around 80% observed a single time. Cohort 3 donors counted as recovered after two negative PCRs, clearance, or resolved symptoms. The V call is TRBV5-5, the J call TRBJ1-5, with 7 bases aligning to TRBD1. Sequenced sample: PBMCs or T cells enriched from blood (not recorded which). The receptor was derived from a woman between 50 and 59 years old who had recovered from COVID-19. The CDR3 DNA sequence: TGTGCCAGCAGCGCTCACAGGGGTGGGAATCAGCCCCAGCATTTT. This encodes CASSAHRGGNQPQHF.